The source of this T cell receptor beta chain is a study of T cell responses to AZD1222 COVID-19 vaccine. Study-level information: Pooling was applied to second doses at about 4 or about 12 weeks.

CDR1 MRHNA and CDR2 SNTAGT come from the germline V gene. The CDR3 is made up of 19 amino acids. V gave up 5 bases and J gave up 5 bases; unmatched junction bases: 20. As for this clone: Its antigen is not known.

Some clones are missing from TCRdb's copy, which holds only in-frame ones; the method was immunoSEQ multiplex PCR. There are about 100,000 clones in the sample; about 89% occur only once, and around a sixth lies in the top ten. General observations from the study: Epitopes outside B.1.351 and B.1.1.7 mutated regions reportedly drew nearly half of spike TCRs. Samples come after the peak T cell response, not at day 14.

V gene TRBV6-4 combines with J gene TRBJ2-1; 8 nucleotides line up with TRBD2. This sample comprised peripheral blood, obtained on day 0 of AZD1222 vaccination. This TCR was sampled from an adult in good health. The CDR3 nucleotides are TGTGCCAGCAGTCCAATCCCCGGGACTAGTGGGGGGGAAGACAATGAGCAGTTCTTC. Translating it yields CASSPIPGTSGGEDNEQFF.